These 18 T cell receptor beta chains were sequenced from one sample in a study of cytomegalovirus exposure and HLA in healthy donors. It was with 60 Vbeta and 13 Jbeta primers that the PCR ran. Method: immunoSEQ multiplex PCR; TCRdb's copy keeps in-frame clones and lacks some. This sample carries 150,000 to 200,000 clones, more than 75% of them seen once, and the ten largest clones take more than 0.2%. Sequenced material: PBMCs. The receptors stem from a girl less than two years old in good health and CMV-seronegative.

The chain uses TRBV18 and TRBJ2-3; 13 bases match TRBD2. The CDR3 spans 18 residues. The J segment lost 5 bases and the V segment lost 4 bases, leaving 12 bases of the junction unmatched. Germline V gene sequence: CDR1 KGHSH, CDR2 LQKENI. The DNA of the CDR3 is TGTGCCAGCTCACAGCTCTTCCGGACTAGCGGGAGAGAAGATACGCAGTATTTT. It is translated as CASSQLFRTSGREDTQYF.

This rearrangement joins TRBV7-8 to TRBJ2-7, with D possibly TRBD1 on 5 matching bases. CDR3 length: 16 residues. The V end was cut by 0 bases, the J end by 6 bases, with 18 bases between. Germline values: CDR1 SGHVS, CDR2 FQNEAQ. CDR3 bases: TGTGCCAGCAGCTTAGCCTCGACAGACAAGACCTGCGAGCAGTACTTC. Its protein is CASSLASTDKTCEQYF.

The rearrangement links TRBV29-1 to TRBJ2-1, with 10 nucleotides matching TRBD2. The length of the CDR3 is 13 residues. V shed 5 bases and J 2 bases; nucleotides not matched to a gene: 0. Per germline, CDR1 SQVTM and CDR2 ANQGSEA. CDR3 sequence reads: CSVSGRAYNEQFF. As DNA, the CDR3 is TGCAGCGTTAGCGGGAGGGCCTACAATGAGCAGTTCTTC.

The genes are TRBV10-2 and TRBJ1-1; unclear D gene. CDR1 is WSHSY, CDR2 SAAADI, per germline. CDR3 length: 14 amino acids. V was trimmed by 4 bases and J by 0 bases, leaving 9 bases between them. In DNA form, the CDR3 reads TGCGCCAGCAGTGTACGGGTCTTGAACACTGAAGCTTTCTTT. Translated: CASSVRVLNTEAFF.

V and J are TRBV6-1 and TRBJ2-1; 7 nucleotides match TRBD2. The germline V gene has CDR1 MNHNS and CDR2 SASEGT. Trimming took 3 bases from V and 13 from J; bases not matched to a gene: 6. The CDR3 is 12 amino acids. CDR3 in DNA: TGTGCCAGCAGTGAGGTTGGGAGGGACCAGTTCTTC. Protein: CASSEVGRDQFF.

In this sample, this clone turned up once. The CDR3 coding sequence is TGTGCCAGCAGCTTGGGGGTTAGCGGGACATCCTACGAGCAGTACTTC. This translates into CASSLGVSGTSYEQYF. The rearrangement links TRBV5-4 to TRBJ2-7, with 8 bases fitting TRBD2. Germline V gene data show CDR1 as SGHNT and CDR2 as YYREEE (reference sequence). The CDR3 extends over 16 amino acids. After removal of 0 bases from V and 1 base from J, the junction contained 6 bases not matched to a gene. Full variable domain (remainder filled in from reference TRBV5-4 and TRBJ2-7): ETGVTQSPTHLIKTRGQQVTLRCSSQSGHNTVSWYQQALGQGPQFIFQYYREEENGRGNFPPRFSGLQFPNYSSELNVNALELDDSALYLCASSLGVSGTSYEQYFGPGTRLTVT.

This chain links TRBV5-8 with TRBJ1-2; 8 positions agree with TRBD1. Germline assignment: CDR1 SGHTS and CDR2 YDEGEE. The CDR3 sequence is 13 residues long. The V and J ends lost 2 bases and 6 bases, in that order; junction bases with no gene match: 3. In DNA form, the CDR3 reads TGTGCCAGCAGCTTTAAACAGGGGGATGGCTACACCTTC. This sequence encodes CASSFKQGDGYTF.

V gene TRBV2 combines with J gene TRBJ1-4, with D tentatively TRBD1 (6 bases). Deletions cut 7 bases from V and 5 bases from J, with 23 bases between. The CDR3 is made up of 17 amino acids. Germline V gives CDR1 SNHLY, CDR2 FYNNEI. In DNA form, the CDR3 reads TGTGCCAGCACCCTCGTCTGGGGGGGGCGAGTCAATGAAAAACTGTTTTTT. Amino acid sequence: CASTLVWGGRVNEKLFF.

The chain is built from TRBV4-1 and TRBJ2-7; no reliable D call. With 2 bases removed from V and 3 bases from J, the gap between germline ends came to 17 bases. The length of the CDR3 is 16 residues. Per germline, CDR1 MGHRA and CDR2 YSYEKL. The CDR3 sequence is CASSQLSLGLVYEQYF. The CDR3 nucleotides are TGCGCCAGCAGCCAACTAAGCCTCGGGTTGGTCTACGAGCAGTACTTC.

The chain recombines TRBV20-1 with TRBJ1-1; D not certain. The CDR3 spans 11 residues. From germline, CDR1 is DFQATT and CDR2 SNEGSKA (reference sequence). The ends were cut back, 6 bases at V and 8 bases at J, with 13 bases in the middle. The CDR3: CSATMGGEAFF. CDR3 bases: TGCAGTGCGACGATGGGAGGAGAAGCTTTCTTT.

The chain links TRBV18 to TRBJ2-7; 8 bases are shared with TRBD1. V lost 6 bases to trimming and J lost 2 bases; unmatched junction nucleotides: 9. The length of the CDR3 is 15 residues. Germline V gene data show CDR1 as KGHSH and CDR2 as LQKENI. The CDR3 reads CASSHDRGVTYEQYF. The CDR3 DNA sequence: TGTGCCAGCTCCCACGACAGGGGAGTTACCTACGAGCAGTACTTC.

The V call is TRBV5-5, the J call TRBJ1-4, with D possibly TRBD1 on 6 matching bases. Germline assignment: CDR1 SGHKS and CDR2 YYEKEE (reference sequence). V lost 0 bases and J lost 1, with 19 bases in between. CDR3 length: 19 amino acids. The CDR3 nucleotides read TGTGCCAGCAGCTTGGCCAAGTTTGGGGGCACGAGAACTAATGAAAAACTGTTTTTT. Amino acids: CASSLAKFGGTRTNEKLFF.

V gene TRBV5-1 combines with J gene TRBJ1-2; tentatively, D is TRBD1 (5 bases). Trimming cost V 2 bases and J 4 bases, with 9 bases left between them. The germline CDR1 and CDR2 sequences are SGHRS and YFSETQ. This CDR3 has 13 residues. CDR3 amino acids: CASSLGVSYGYTF. DNA for the CDR3: TGCGCCAGCAGCTTAGGGGTTTCCTATGGCTACACCTTC. Using reference TRBV5-1 and TRBJ1-2 for the parts outside the CDR3, the full variable domain is KAGVTQTPRYLIKTRGQQVTLSCSPISGHRSVSWYQQTPGQGLQFLFEYFSETQRNKGNFPGRFSGRQFSNSRSEMNVSTLELGDSALYLCASSLGVSYGYTFGSGTRLTVV.

The genes are TRBV30 and TRBJ2-4, with D perhaps matching TRBD2 (6 bases). This CDR3 has 15 residues. Germline V CDR1 and CDR2: GTSNPN, SVGIG (reference sequence). V gave up 1 base and J gave up 0 bases, with 10 bases separating them. For the CDR3, the DNA is TGTGCCTGGAGTGGGTTGGAGGGAGCCAAAAACATTCAGTACTTC. Translating gives CAWSGLEGAKNIQYF.

The chain links TRBV4-1 to TRBJ2-4; 11 bases agree with TRBD2. The V and J ends lost 8 bases and 0 bases, in that order; junction bases with no gene match: 9. Germline-derived CDR1 and CDR2 are MGHRA and YSYEKL. The CDR3 is made up of 17 amino acids. The CDR3 here is CASDLAGGLLAKNIQYF. CDR3 nucleotide sequence: TGCGCCAGCGATCTAGCGGGGGGACTCCTAGCCAAAAACATTCAGTACTTC.

The V and J genes are TRBV7-6 and TRBJ1-1; maybe TRBD1 (6 bases). The CDR3 spans 13 residues. Germline V gives CDR1 SGHVS, CDR2 FNYEAQ. Trimming took 1 base from V and 7 from J, leaving 10 bases between them. The CDR3: CASSLVQGSEAFF. CDR3 in DNA: TGTGCCAGCAGCTTAGTTCAGGGGAGTGAAGCTTTCTTT. Using reference TRBV7-6 and TRBJ1-1 for the parts outside the CDR3, the full variable domain is GAGVSQSPRYKVTKRGQDVALRCDPISGHVSLYWYRQALGQGPEFLTYFNYEAQQDKSGLPNDRFSAERPEGSISTLTIQRTEQRDSAMYRCASSLVQGSEAFFGQGTRLTVV.

V usage is TRBV19 and J usage is TRBJ1-1; TRBD1 might be the D (5 bases). This CDR3 spans 15 amino acids. Germline V gives CDR1 LNHDA, CDR2 SQIVND (reference sequence). V lost 7 bases, J lost 3 bases, and 18 bases lay in between. For the CDR3, the DNA is TGTGCCAGTACCCCGCAGGGAGGTCCCCACACTGAAGCTTTCTTT. Translated: CASTPQGGPHTEAFF.

The rearrangement uses TRBV7-9 and TRBJ2-7, with 8 bases that match TRBD2. Looked up from germline, CDR1 is SEHNR and CDR2 is FQNEAQ (reference sequence). This CDR3 region has 16 residues. Trimming took 5 bases from V and 1 from J; bases not matched to a gene: 10. CDR3 nucleotide sequence: TGTGCCAGCAGCATCTCATCGGGACTAGAATCCTACGAGCAGTACTTC. Protein sequence: CASSISSGLESYEQYF. Using reference TRBV7-9 and TRBJ2-7 for the parts outside the CDR3, the full variable domain is DTGVSQNPRHKITKRGQNVTFRCDPISEHNRLYWYRQTLGQGPEFLTYFQNEAQLEKSRLLSDRFSAERPKGSFSTLEIQRTEQGDSAMYLCASSISSGLESYEQYFGPGTRLTVT.